This T cell receptor beta chain was sequenced in a study of cytomegalovirus exposure and HLA in healthy donors. A note on this clone: The antigen is not known.

Overall study results and limits: Accurate predictions that matched the HLA-A and HLA-B alleles of most subjects were reportedly made from TCR beta sequences.

It was with 60 Vbeta and 13 Jbeta primers that the PCR ran. Repertoires were generated with immunoSEQ multiplex PCR, while TCRdb's copy carries only in-frame clones and drops some. Across 200,000 to 250,000 clones, the top ten clones capture roughly 0.98% of the sample. Germline V gene sequence: CDR1 KGHSH, CDR2 LQKENI. The V end was cut by 2 bases, the J end by 1 base, with 11 bases between. The CDR3 has 15 amino acids. The rearrangement uses TRBV18 and TRBJ2-5; D unclear. The TCR originated in a woman aged 25 to 45 in good health and CMV-seropositive. The sequenced material came from PBMCs. CDR3 residues: CASSPNTRPQETQYF. The CDR3 bases are TGTGCCAGCTCACCAAACACCCGCCCCCAAGAGACCCAGTACTTC. Full variable domain (missing parts from reference TRBV18 and TRBJ2-5): NAGVMQNPRHLVRRRGQEARLRCSPMKGHSHVYWYRQLPEEGLKFMVYLQKENIIDESGMPKERFSAEFPKEGPSILRIQQVVRGDSAAYFCASSPNTRPQETQYFGPGTRLLVL.